These T cell receptor beta chains were read from a single sample in a study of blood T cells in healthy people across ages. A single record per CDR3 protein comes from TCRdb applying MiXCR to the 5' RACE reads. This table holds about 1.4 million distinct CDR3 sequences, approximately 59% found once. The sequenced material came from blood. The origin of the receptors is a man younger than 35 in good health. Both conserved end residues are part of each CDR3.

v_call,j_call,cdr3_aa
TRBV9,TRBJ2-7,CASSVGVSSYEQYF
TRBV20-1,TRBJ2-3,CSASLGQGGYTDTQYF
TRBV4-2,.,CASSQELRLTYEQYF
TRBV7-2,TRBJ2-5,CASSLGTAEYF
TRBV6-6,TRBJ2-5,CASRRDTGAETQYF
TRBV25-1,TRBJ2-7,CASRETGGPSYEQYF
TRBV7-2,TRBJ2-3,CASSLLLAGSDTQYF
TRBV15,TRBJ1-5,CATSSDPQGWQPQHF
TRBV19,TRBJ1-6,CASSMAVSPLHF
TRBV6-1,TRBJ1-4,CASSEAPVARREKLFF
TRBV6-1,.,CASSERWESYEQYF
TRBV21-1,TRBJ1-6,CASSEGSYSPLHF
TRBV29-1,TRBJ2-3,CSVGGGRGTDTQYF
TRBV12-3/TRBV12-4,TRBJ2-5,CASSLKGPSGRGKTQYF
TRBV6-5,TRBJ1-2,CASSYYDRTYGYTF
TRBV29-1,TRBJ2-7,CSVEDGPANEQYF
TRBV12-3/TRBV12-4,.,CASSHDRSSYNEQYF
TRBV13,TRBJ2-3,CASSPFWERADTQYF
TRBV4-2,TRBJ2-3,CASSQVPADTQYF
TRBV29-1,TRBJ2-5,CSVLTGEETQYF
TRBV10-3,TRBJ2-7,CAISSTGNEQYF
TRBV15,TRBJ1-3,CATSRDRDPGNTIYF
TRBV5-1,TRBJ2-7,CARSSLLGNEQYF
TRBV25-1,TRBJ1-1,CASSEWTAIMNTEAFF
TRBV4-2,TRBJ1-5,CASSQDNRGPGDSNQPQHF
TRBV30,TRBJ1-5,CAWSGQGDQPQHF
TRBV10-3,TRBJ2-1,CAISESGQGDNEQFF